This TCR beta chain appears in the sequencing data of a study of identifying expanded T cells in peripheral blood. The CDR3 is 14 residues long. J lost 10 bases, V lost 5 bases, and 6 bases had no gene match. Germline CDR1 and CDR2: SGHTA and FQGNSA. This clone was recorded once. Method: immunoSEQ multiplex PCR; TCRdb's copy keeps in-frame clones and lacks some. This table holds around 100,000 clones, 85% to 90% found once. Sequenced input: blood. This sequence originates from a person aged 18 to 70 in good health. The chain is built from TRBV7-2 and TRBJ2-3; 13 bases line up with TRBD2. CDR3 sequence reads: CASSLTSGGAPQYF. In DNA, the CDR3 is TGTGCCAGCAGCCTCACTAGCGGGGGGGCCCCGCAGTATTTT.